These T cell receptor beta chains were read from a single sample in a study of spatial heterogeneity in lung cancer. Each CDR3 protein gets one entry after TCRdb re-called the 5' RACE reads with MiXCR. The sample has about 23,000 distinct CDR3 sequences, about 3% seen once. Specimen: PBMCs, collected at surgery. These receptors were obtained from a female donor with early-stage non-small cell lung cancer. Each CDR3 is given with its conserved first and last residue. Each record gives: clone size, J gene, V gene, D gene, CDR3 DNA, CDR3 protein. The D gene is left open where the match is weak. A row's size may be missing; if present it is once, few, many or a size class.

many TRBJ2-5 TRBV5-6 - TGTGCCAGCAGCTTGTATATGGCCGGATTGTACCAAGAGACCCAGTACTTC CASSLYMAGLYQETQYF
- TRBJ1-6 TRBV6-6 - TGTGCCAGCAGTTACGGGGCAGGGATTAATTCACCCCTCCACTTT CASSYGAGINSPLHF
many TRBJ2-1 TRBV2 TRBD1 TGTGCCAGCAACTCCCGGGACAGGACAGGCAATGAGCAGTTCTTC CASNSRDRTGNEQFF
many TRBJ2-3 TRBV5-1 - TGCGCCAGCAGCTTAGCGACTGGCGCAGATACGCAGTATTTT CASSLATGADTQYF
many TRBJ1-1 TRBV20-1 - TGCAGTGCTAGAGATCTGGCGTTCGCTGAAGCTTTCTTT CSARDLAFAEAFF
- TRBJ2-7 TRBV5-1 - TGCGCCAGCAGCTATGGCTATTCCTACGAGCAGTACTTC CASSYGYSYEQYF
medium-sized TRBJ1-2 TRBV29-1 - TGCAGCGTTGAAGGGCTGGGCTATGGCTACACCTTC CSVEGLGYGYTF
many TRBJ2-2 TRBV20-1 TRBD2 TGCAGTGCTAGAGATCTCCTAGCGGGAGAATTCGACACCGGGGAGCTGTTTTTT CSARDLLAGEFDTGELFF
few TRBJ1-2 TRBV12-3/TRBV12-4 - TGTGCCAGCAGTTTAGCTTTGGGTGGCGGCTACACCTTC CASSLALGGGYTF
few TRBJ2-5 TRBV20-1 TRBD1 TGCAGTGCTAGATTGCCGGGGACAGCAAAAAGAGAGACCCAGTACTTC CSARLPGTAKRETQYF
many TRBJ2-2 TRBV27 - TGTGCCAGCAGTTGGAGGGGGGGCTCCGGGGAGCTGTTTTTT CASSWRGGSGELFF
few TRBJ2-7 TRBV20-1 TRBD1 TGCAGTGCCCATCCGAGGGACAGGGTCTCCTACGAGCAGTACTTC CSAHPRDRVSYEQYF
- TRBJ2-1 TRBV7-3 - TGTGCCAGCAGTCAAGGGGGATCCTACAATGAGCAGTTCTTC CASSQGGSYNEQFF
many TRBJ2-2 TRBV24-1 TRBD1 TGTGCCACCAGTGCCGCCTGGACAGGGGCCCCCGGGGAGCTGTTTTTT CATSAAWTGAPGELFF
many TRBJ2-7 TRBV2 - TGTGCCAGCAGACTCAGGGGAACCTACGAGCAGTACTTC CASRLRGTYEQYF
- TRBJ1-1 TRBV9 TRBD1 TGTGCCAGCAGCGTGACAGGGTCGAACACTGAAGCTTTCTTT CASSVTGSNTEAFF
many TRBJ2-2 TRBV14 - TGTGCCAGCAGCTTAGGGAACACCGGGGAGCTGTTTTTT CASSLGNTGELFF